The present T cell receptor beta chain was sequenced within a study of cytomegalovirus exposure and HLA in healthy donors. The primer mix had 60 Vbeta and 13 Jbeta primers. Sequencing was performed with immunoSEQ multiplex PCR; in TCRdb, only in-frame clones are kept and a portion is missing. Of tens of thousands of clones listed, over 75% are singletons. The germline CDR1 and CDR2 sequences are MNHEY and SVGAGI. The CDR3 is made up of 13 amino acids. Trimming stripped 6 bases from V and 9 bases from J, with 15 bases between. This clonotype originated in a middle-aged man in good health and CMV-seronegative. The sample consisted of PBMCs. V and J are TRBV6-5 and TRBJ1-5; a possible D gene is TRBD1 (6 bases). CDR3 coding DNA: TGTGCCAGCAGCCTCGCAGACAGGTCGCCCCAGCATTTT. Its translation is CASSLADRSPQHF.